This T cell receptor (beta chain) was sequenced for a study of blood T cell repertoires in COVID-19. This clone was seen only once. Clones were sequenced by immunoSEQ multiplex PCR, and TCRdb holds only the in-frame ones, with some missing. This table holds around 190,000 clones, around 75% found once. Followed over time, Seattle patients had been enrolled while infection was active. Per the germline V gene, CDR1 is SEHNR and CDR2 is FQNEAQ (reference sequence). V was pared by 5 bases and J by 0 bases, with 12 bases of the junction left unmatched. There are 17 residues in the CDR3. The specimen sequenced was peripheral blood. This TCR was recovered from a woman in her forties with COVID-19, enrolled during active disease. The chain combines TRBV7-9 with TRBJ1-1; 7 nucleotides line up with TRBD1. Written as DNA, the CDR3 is TGTGCCAGCAGCGTCCCGACAGGGAGGAGGATGAACACTGAAGCTTTCTTT. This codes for CASSVPTGRRMNTEAFF.